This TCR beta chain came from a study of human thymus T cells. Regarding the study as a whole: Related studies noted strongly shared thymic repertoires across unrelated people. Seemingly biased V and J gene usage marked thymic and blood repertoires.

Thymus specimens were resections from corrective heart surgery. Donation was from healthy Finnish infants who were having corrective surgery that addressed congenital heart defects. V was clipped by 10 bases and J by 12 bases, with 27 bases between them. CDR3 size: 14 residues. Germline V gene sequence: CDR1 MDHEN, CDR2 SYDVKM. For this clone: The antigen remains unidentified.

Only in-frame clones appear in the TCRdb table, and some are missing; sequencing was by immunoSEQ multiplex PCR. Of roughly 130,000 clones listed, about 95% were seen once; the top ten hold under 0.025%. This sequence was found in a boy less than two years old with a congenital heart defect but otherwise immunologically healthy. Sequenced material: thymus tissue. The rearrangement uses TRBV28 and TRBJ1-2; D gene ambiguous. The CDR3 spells CATETGRGRGLDTF. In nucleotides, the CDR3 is TGTGCCACCGAAACCGGTCGGGGTAGAGGCCTCGACACCTTC.